The T cell receptor beta chain under discussion was sequenced for a study of T cell responses to AZD1222 COVID-19 vaccine (dated by TCRdb to the early 2020s). For context, the study as a whole: TCR sequencing covered more than 230 trial participants: 200 to 210 given two doses of AZD1222 and about 26 given two doses of MenACWY control vaccine. Enrollment into the trials was organized by age into subgroups of 18-55, 56-69 and 70-plus years, and those subgroups contained around 150, 28 and 57 TCR-sequenced participants, respectively. What the work shows at the level of the full study, not this receptor alone: The vaccine-associated CD4 TCRs covered the entire spike protein, and the dominant responses fell in regions 160-218 and 743-854. Nearly half of unique spike-specific TCRs reportedly recognized epitopes outside regions mutated in the B.1.351 and B.1.1.7 variants. A significant rise in spike-specific TCR breadth and depth was observed after two AZD1222 doses relative to day 0 and relative to MenACWY recipients. No day 14 peak-response samples were available, so repertoires were characterized only after the peak T cell response. Only six AZD1222 recipients were SARS-CoV-2 seropositive at baseline, limiting conclusions about previously exposed vaccinees. The 56-69-year group was small, and its depth increase did not reach significance, likely because of low power. Participants were mostly white British, with more females than males. The authors suggested clonal diversity may have been underestimated.

From cysteine to phenylalanine, the CDR3 is 15 amino acids long. Left in the record is the CDR3 DNA by itself, 45 bases read in frame from the first base. In the germline V gene, CDR1 corresponds to ENHRY and CDR2 to SYGVKD. Cut back by 3 bases and 3 bases, the V and J ends lie 14 bases apart. The CDR3 regions of human TCRbeta chains were subjected to immunosequencing. Per the source publication's procedure: TCRs in the repertoires were compared against a reference library of SARS-CoV-2-specific TCRs that had been generated with the MIRA antigen-specificity platform. Breadth meant the fraction of unique TCRs that were SARS-CoV-2-associated, whereas depth meant the fraction of total T cells that were SARS-CoV-2-associated. Using the MIRA data, each spike-specific TCR was assigned both to the spike region to which the TCR was reactive and to a CD4 or CD8 class. Log10-transformed breadth and depth values were compared by one-way ANOVA with Sidak's multiple comparisons tests. Drawn from immuneACCESS, this table holds only the in-frame rearrangements with V and J called that TCRdb kept. Clones are partly lost; checked studies trace under half to an unresolved V gene and leave the rest unexplained. V and J calls and clone size follow that table, whereas D and trimming were derived from the DNA. The sample includes under 200,000 clones, with approximately 94% observed a single time. The leading ten clones occupy about 4% of the sample.

The time point tag for this specimen amounts to: about 28 days (+/-7) after the second vaccine dose. The label giving this sample's treatment or condition can be read as: meningococcal conjugate vaccine given as trial control. Samples from vaccinated people were obtained from the UK trials COV001 and COV002, which included a single-blind randomized controlled phase 2/3 trial of AZD1222 (ChAdOx1 nCoV-19) in healthy adults. For TCRbeta chain sequencing, PBMC samples from trial participants were taken at day 0 and at day 28 after the second dose. The count of this clone is one. Its antigen is currently not known. There are no base qualities to consult, and no much larger clone falls within one base.

The chain couples TRBV10-3 to TRBJ1-1; a confident D gene designation cannot be given. This specimen consisted of peripheral blood, obtained 28 days after the second dose of the MenACWY control vaccine. The clonotype originates from an adult who received the MenACWY meningococcal vaccine as a control. The nucleotide sequence reads as follows: TGTGCCATCAGTGATGCCCTCGGGGTGCACACTGAAGCTTTCTTT. This is translated as CAISDALGVHTEAFF.